This T cell receptor beta chain was sequenced during a study of T-cell reconstitution after alpha-beta-depleted transplantation in children. This sample's TCRbeta library carried unique molecular identifier barcodes. Each CDR3 protein is one row after TCRdb ran MiXCR on the PCR reads. Of approximately 500,000 distinct CDR3 sequences listed, about 10% are singletons. This CDR3 has 16 residues. The ends lost 1 base at V and 2 bases at J; junction bases unmatched: 9. The germline gives CDR1 DFQATT, CDR2 SNEGSKA (reference sequence). This clonotype was counted at least ten times. Its antigen is still unknown. Study results and limitations: T cells produced anew were the main source of T-cell counts and diversity one year after transplant. Where alpha-beta T cells came from about two months after transplant was reportedly several hundred expanded graft clones.

The rearrangement links TRBV20-1 to TRBJ2-3; 7 bases are a match to TRBD2. This TCR came from a child aged 2 to 15 with inherited bone marrow failure, due to receive a stem cell transplant. The specimen was PBMCs, collected before TCRalphabeta/CD19-depleted stem cell transplant. CDR3 protein: CSARGDGAGNTDTQYF. The CDR3 DNA follows: TGCAGTGCTAGAGGGGACGGAGCGGGGAACACAGATACGCAGTATTTT.